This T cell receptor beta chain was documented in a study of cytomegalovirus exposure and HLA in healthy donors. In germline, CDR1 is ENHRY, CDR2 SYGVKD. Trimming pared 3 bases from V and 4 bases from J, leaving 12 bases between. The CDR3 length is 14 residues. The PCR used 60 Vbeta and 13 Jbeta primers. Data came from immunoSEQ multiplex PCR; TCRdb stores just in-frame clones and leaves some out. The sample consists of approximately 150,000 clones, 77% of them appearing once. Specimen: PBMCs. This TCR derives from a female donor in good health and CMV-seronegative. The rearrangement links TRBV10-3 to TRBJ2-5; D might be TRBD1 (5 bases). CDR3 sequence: CAISDRQGGETQYF. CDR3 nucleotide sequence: TGTGCCATCAGTGATAGGCAGGGTGGAGAGACCCAGTACTTC.